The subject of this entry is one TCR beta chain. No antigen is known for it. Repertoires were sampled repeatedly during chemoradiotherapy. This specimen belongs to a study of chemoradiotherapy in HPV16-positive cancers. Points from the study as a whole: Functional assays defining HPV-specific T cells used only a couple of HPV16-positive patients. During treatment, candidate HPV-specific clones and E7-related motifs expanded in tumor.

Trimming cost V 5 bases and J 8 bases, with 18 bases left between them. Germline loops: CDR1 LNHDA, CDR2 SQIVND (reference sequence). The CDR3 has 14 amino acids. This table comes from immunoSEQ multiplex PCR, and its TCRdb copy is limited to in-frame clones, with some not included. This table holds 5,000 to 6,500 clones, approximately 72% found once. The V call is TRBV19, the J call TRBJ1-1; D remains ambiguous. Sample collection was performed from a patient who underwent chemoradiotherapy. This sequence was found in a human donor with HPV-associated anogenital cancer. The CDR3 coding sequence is TGTGCCAGTAGTGCTGGGCGGGGAGCGGCGGAAGCTTTCTTT. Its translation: CASSAGRGAAEAFF.